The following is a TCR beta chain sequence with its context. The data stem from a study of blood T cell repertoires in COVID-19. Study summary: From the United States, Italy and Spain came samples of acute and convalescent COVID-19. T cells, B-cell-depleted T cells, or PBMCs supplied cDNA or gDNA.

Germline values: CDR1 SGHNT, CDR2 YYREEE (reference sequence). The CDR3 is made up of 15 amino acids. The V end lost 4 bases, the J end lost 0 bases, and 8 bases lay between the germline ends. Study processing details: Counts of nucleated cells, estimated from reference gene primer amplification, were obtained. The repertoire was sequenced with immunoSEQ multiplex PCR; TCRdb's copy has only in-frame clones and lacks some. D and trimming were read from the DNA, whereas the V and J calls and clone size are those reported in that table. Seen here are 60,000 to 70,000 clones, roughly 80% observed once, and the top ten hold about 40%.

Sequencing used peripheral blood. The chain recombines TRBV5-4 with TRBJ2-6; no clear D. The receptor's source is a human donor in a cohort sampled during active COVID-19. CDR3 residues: CASSLESSGANVLTF. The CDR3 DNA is TGTGCCAGCAGCCTCGAGAGCTCTGGGGCCAACGTCCTGACTTTC.